This TCR beta chain was found in a study of T cell changes during pregnancy in multiple sclerosis. Assay used: immunoSEQ multiplex PCR; TCRdb lists only in-frame clones, some missing. Here the sample spans approximately 45,000 clones, roughly 92% being singletons. The sequence was collected from a female donor in good health, enrolled as a control in a pregnancy study. The sample was CD4+ T cells from peripheral blood mononuclear cells, taken in the second trimester of pregnancy.

The CDR3 region is CASSSEQVSGNTIYF. In DNA, the CDR3 is TGTGCCAGCAGCTCTGAACAGGTTTCCGGAAACACCATATATTTT. The chain joins TRBV7-8 to TRBJ1-3, with a weak D call TRBD1 (5 bases). The V end lost 4 bases, the J end lost 4 bases, and 14 bases lay between the germline ends. Looked up from germline, CDR1 is SGHVS and CDR2 is FQNEAQ. The CDR3 runs to 15 residues.